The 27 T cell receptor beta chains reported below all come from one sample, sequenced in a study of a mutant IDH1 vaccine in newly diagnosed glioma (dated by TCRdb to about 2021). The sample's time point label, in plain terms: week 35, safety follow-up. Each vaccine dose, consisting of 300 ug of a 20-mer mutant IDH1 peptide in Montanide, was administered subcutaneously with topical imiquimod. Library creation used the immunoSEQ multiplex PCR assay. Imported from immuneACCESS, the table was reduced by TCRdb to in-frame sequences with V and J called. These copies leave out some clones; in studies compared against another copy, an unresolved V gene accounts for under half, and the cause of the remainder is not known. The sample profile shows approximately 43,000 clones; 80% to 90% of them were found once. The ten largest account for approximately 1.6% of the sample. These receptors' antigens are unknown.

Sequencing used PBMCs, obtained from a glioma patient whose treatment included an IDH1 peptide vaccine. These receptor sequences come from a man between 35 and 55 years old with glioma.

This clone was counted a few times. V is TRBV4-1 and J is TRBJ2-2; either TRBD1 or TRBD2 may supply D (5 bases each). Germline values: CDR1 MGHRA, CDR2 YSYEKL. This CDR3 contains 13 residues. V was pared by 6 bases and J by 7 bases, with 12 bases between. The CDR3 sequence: CASSRGGFGELFF. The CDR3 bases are TGCGCCAGCAGTCGGGGCGGGTTCGGGGAGCTGTTTTTT.

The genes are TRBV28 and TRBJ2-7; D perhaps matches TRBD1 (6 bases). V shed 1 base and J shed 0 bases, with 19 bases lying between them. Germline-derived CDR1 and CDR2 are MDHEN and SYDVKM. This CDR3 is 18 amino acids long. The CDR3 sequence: CASSLSGLGQLSSYEQYF. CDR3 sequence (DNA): TGTGCCAGCAGTTTATCCGGCCTAGGACAGCTGAGCTCCTACGAGCAGTACTTC.

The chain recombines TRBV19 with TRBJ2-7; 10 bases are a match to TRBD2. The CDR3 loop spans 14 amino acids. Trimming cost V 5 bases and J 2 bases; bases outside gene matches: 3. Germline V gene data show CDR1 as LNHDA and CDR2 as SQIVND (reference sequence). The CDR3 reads CASSVAGGTYEQYF. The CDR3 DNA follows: TGTGCCAGTAGTGTAGCGGGGGGCACCTACGAGCAGTACTTC.

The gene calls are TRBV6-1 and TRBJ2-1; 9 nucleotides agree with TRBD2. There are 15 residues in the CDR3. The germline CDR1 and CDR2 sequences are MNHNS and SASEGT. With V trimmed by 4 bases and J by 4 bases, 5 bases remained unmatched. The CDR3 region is CASSGGRGGYNEQFF. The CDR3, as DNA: TGTGCCAGCAGTGGAGGGCGGGGGGGATACAATGAGCAGTTCTTC.

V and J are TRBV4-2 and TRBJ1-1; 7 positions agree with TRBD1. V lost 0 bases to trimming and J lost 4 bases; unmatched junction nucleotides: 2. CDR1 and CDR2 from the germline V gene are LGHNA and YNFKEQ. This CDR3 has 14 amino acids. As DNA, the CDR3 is TGTGCCAGCAGCCAAGAAACAGGGGTCACTGAAGCTTTCTTT. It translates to CASSQETGVTEAFF.

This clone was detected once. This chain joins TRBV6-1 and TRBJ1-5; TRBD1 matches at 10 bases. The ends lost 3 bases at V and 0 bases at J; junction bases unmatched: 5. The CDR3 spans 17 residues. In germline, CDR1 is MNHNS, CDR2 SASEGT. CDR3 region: CASSEGQGYNSNQPQHF. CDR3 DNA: TGTGCCAGCAGTGAGGGACAGGGGTATAATAGCAATCAGCCCCAGCATTTT.

The CDR3 is CASSSGAGYGYTF. The CDR3 DNA reads as TGTGCCAGTAGCTCCGGGGCTGGGTATGGCTACACCTTC. The chain employs TRBV19 and TRBJ1-2; D perhaps matches TRBD1 (5 bases). This CDR3 is 13 amino acids long. Germline loops: CDR1 LNHDA, CDR2 SQIVND (reference sequence). Trimming took off 6 bases at V and 5 bases at J, with 13 bases between the two ends.

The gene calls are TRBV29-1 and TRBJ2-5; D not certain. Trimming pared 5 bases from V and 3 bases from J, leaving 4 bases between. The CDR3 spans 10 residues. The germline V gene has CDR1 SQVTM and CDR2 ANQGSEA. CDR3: CSVYKETQYF. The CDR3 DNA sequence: TGCAGCGTTTACAAAGAGACCCAGTACTTC. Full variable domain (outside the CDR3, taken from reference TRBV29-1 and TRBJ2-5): SAVISQKPSRDICQRGTSLTIQCQVDSQVTMMFWYRQQPGQSLTLIATANQGSEATYESGFVIDKFPISRPNLTFSTLTVSNMSPEDSSIYLCSVYKETQYFGPGTRLLVL.

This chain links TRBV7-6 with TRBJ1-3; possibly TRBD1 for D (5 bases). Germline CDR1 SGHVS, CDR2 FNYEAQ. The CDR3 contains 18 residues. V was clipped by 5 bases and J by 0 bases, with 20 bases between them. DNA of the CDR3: TGTGCCAGCAGCGAAACCCGACAGAGCCGCTACTCTGGAAACACCATATATTTT. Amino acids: CASSETRQSRYSGNTIYF.

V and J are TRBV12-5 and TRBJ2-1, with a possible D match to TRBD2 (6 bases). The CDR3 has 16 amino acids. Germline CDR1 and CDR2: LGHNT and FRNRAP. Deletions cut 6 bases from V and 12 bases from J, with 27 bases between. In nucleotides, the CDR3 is TGTGCTAGTGGCCTTTCTACCCGGGACTTCCCTTCGAGGCAGTTCTTC. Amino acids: CASGLSTRDFPSRQFF.

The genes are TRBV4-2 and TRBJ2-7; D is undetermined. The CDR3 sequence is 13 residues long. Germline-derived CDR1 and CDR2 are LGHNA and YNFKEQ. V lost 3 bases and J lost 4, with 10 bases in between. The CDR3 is CASSQMSLYEQYF. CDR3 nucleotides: TGTGCCAGCAGCCAGATGAGCCTTTACGAGCAGTACTTC.

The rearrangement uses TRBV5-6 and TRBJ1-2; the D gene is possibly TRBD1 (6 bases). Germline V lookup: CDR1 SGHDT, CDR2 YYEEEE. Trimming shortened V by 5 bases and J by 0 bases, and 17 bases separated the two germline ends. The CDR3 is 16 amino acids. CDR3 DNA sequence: TGTGCCAGCAGTCAGCGAGGGACACCTCCTAACTATGGCTACACCTTC. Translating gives CASSQRGTPPNYGYTF.

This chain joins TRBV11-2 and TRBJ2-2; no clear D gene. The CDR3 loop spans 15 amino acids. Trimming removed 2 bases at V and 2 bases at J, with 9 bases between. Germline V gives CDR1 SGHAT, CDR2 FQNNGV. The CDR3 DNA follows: TGTGCCAGCAGCTTAAATTCCTTAAACACCGGGGAGCTGTTTTTT. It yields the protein CASSLNSLNTGELFF.

CDR3 residues: CASSQGGTEAFF. Here the CDR3 DNA reads TGTGCCAGTAGTCAGGGTGGTACTGAAGCTTTCTTT. The chain recombines TRBV2 with TRBJ1-1; the D gene is possibly TRBD1 (5 bases). The CDR3 is 12 residues long. V shed 9 bases and J shed 5 bases, with 13 bases lying between them. Germline V gene lookup returns CDR1 SNHLY and CDR2 FYNNEI.

CDR3 in DNA: TGCAGCGTTTCGACTTATTCCACAGATACGCAGTATTTT. The encoded protein is CSVSTYSTDTQYF. This chain connects TRBV29-1 to TRBJ2-3; D remains ambiguous. CDR1 is SQVTM and CDR2 is ANQGSEA in the germline V gene. Trimming pared 5 bases from V and 2 bases from J, leaving 11 bases between. The length of the CDR3 is 13 residues.

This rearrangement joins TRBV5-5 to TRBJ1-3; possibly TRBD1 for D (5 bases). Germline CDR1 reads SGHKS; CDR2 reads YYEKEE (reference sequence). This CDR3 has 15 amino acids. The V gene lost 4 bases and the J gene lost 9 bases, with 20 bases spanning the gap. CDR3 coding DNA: TGTGCCAGCAGCCCCTCGCCCGGGGACGGCGTCACCATATATTTT. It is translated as CASSPSPGDGVTIYF.

The CDR3 spells CASRDGHEQYF. For the CDR3, the DNA is TGTGCCAGCCGGGACGGTCACGAGCAGTACTTC. V and J are TRBV6-5 and TRBJ2-7; tentatively, D is TRBD1 or TRBD2 (5 bases each). The CDR3 is 11 amino acids. Germline V CDR1 and CDR2: MNHEY, SVGAGI. Between the trimmed V and J ends, which lost 8 bases and 5 bases, there was a span of 10 bases.

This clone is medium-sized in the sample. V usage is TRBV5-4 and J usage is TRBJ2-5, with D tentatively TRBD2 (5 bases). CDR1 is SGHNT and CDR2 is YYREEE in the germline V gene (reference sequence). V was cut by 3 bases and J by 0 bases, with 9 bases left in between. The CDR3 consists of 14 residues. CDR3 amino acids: CASSYLDYQETQYF. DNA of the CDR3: TGTGCCAGCAGCTACTTGGACTACCAAGAGACCCAGTACTTC.

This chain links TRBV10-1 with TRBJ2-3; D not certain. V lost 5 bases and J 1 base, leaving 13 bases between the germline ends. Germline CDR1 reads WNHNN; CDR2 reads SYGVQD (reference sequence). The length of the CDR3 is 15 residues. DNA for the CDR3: TGCGCCAGCAGTACACGGAGATGGGGCACAGATACGCAGTATTTT. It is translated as CASSTRRWGTDTQYF.

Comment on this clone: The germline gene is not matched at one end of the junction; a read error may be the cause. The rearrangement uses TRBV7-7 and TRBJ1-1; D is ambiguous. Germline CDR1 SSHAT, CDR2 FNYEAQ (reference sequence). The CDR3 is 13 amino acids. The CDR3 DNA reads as TGTGCTAGCAGCTTACGAAAGAACACTGAAGCTTTCTTT. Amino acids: CASSLRKNTEAFF.

The CDR3 loop reads CASSMGTGGAPYEQYF. The DNA for the CDR3 is TGTGCCAGCAGCATGGGGACAGGGGGCGCTCCCTACGAGCAGTACTTC. This chain uses TRBV5-8 with TRBJ2-7; 12 bases line up with TRBD1. This CDR3 spans 16 amino acids. The V and J ends lost 4 bases and 2 bases, in that order; junction bases with no gene match: 7. The germline V gene has CDR1 SGHTS and CDR2 YDEGEE.

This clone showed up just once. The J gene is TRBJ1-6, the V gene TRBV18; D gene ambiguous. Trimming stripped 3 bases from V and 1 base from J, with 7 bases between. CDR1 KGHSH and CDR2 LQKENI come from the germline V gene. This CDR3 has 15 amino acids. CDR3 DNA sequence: TGTGCCAGCTCACCTGGACGATCCTATAATTCACCCCTCCACTTT. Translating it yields CASSPGRSYNSPLHF.

The chain's CDR3 is CASSGSTAGELFF. CDR3 DNA sequence: TGTGCCAGCAGCGGTTCGACGGCCGGGGAGCTGTTTTTT. This sequence joins TRBV5-4 and TRBJ2-2, with D hard to call. The CDR3 length is 13 residues. CDR1 and CDR2 from the germline V gene are SGHNT and YYREEE (reference sequence). V lost 4 bases, J lost 6 bases, and 10 bases lay in between.

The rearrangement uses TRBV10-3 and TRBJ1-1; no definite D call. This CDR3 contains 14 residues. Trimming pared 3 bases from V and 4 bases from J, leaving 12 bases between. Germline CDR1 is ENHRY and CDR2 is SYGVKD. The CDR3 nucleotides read TGTGCCATCAGTGACCCCACGGGGTTCACTGAAGCTTTCTTT. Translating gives CAISDPTGFTEAFF.

Written as DNA, the CDR3 is TGTGCCAGCAGTTACTCGGGACTTCTACCCGATCAGCCCCAGCATTTT. Its translation is CASSYSGLLPDQPQHF. The chain uses TRBV6-5 and TRBJ1-5, with a tentative D call TRBD1 (5 bases). CDR1 and CDR2 from the germline V gene are MNHEY and SVGAGI. The length of the CDR3 is 16 residues. Trimming removed 0 bases at V and 5 bases at J, with 14 bases between.

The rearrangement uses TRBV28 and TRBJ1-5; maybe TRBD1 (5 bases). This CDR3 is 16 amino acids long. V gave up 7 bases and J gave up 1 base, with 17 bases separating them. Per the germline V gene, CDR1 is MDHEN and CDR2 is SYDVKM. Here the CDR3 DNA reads TGTGCCAGCACCACGTGGGGGGAGGGAAGCAATCAGCCCCAGCATTTT. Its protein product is CASTTWGEGSNQPQHF.

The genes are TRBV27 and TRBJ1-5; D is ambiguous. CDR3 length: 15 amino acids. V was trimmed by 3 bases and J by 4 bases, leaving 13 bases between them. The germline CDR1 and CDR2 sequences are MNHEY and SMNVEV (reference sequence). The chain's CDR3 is CASSFSTDGNQPQHF. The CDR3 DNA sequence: TGTGCCAGCAGTTTTAGTACAGACGGGAATCAGCCCCAGCATTTT.